The rows below give T cell receptor beta chains drawn from one sample of a study of beta chain features in type 1 diabetes. The table came from immunoSEQ multiplex PCR; TCRdb's copy has only in-frame clones and leaves some out. The sample lists about 620,000 clones; less than 20% were seen once. Specimen: naive CD4+ T cells from blood. These receptors were taken from a man between 18 and 29 years old in good health. The conserved cysteine and the conserved F or W are not part of the CDR3 here. Clone size is stated in some rows and not others, as once, few, many or a class when expanded.

size: .
V: TRBV18
J: TRBJ2-3
CDR3: ASSPGQGGTDTQY

size: .
V: TRBV2
J: TRBJ2-1
CDR3: ASSGGLAGENEQF

size: few
V: TRBV28
J: TRBJ2-7
CDR3: ASSLRRSPYEQY

size: .
V: TRBV7-2
J: TRBJ2-7
CDR3: ASSRDHSDYEQY

size: .
V: TRBV7-2
J: TRBJ1-1
CDR3: ASRQGLNTEAF

size: .
V: TRBV5-1
J: TRBJ1-6
CDR3: ASSKAELKSPLH

size: few
V: TRBV5-1
J: TRBJ2-7
CDR3: ASSPPSIPTYEQY

size: few
V: TRBV20-1
J: TRBJ2-5
CDR3: SARSETQY

size: .
V: TRBV7-9
J: TRBJ1-2
CDR3: ASSLGLGTGGNGYT

size: .
V: TRBV7-9
J: TRBJ2-1
CDR3: ASRFRNEQF

size: .
V: TRBV7-2
J: TRBJ2-5
CDR3: ASTSIETQY

size: .
V: TRBV27
J: TRBJ1-2
CDR3: ASSPWTAKSYGYT

size: .
V: TRBV12-5
J: TRBJ1-2
CDR3: ASGLGVGGYT

size: .
V: TRBV5-6
J: TRBJ1-4
CDR3: ASSLGQKGQVV

size: .
V: TRBV7-2
J: TRBJ1-6
CDR3: ASSPNPNSPLH

size: .
V: TRBV5-1
J: TRBJ2-7
CDR3: ASSYTAGTGYEQY

size: .
V: TRBV11-2
J: TRBJ2-3
CDR3: ASSLRAGGTDTQY

size: few
V: TRBV4-3
J: TRBJ1-5
CDR3: ASSQEADYQPQH

size: .
V: TRBV7-2
J: TRBJ2-5
CDR3: ASTPYRGGEETQY

size: .
V: TRBV18
J: TRBJ2-3
CDR3: ASSAIEGHTQY

size: .
V: TRBV2
J: TRBJ1-2
CDR3: ASSEYVGANYGYT

size: .
V: TRBV28
J: TRBJ1-2
CDR3: ASSFSVYGYT

size: few
V: TRBV28
J: TRBJ2-5
CDR3: ASSSRAETQY

size: .
V: TRBV5-1
J: TRBJ2-1
CDR3: ASSASGESYNEQF

size: few
V: TRBV7-9
J: TRBJ1-2
CDR3: ASSPADRLGYT

size: .
V: TRBV20-1
J: TRBJ2-7
CDR3: SAQSWYEQY

size: .
V: TRBV7-2
J: TRBJ2-3
CDR3: ASSTRTSGKGADTQY

size: few
V: TRBV4-1
J: TRBJ2-2
CDR3: ASSRQMNTGELF

size: .
V: TRBV5-6
J: TRBJ2-5
CDR3: ASSLVLAGGPETQY

size: .
V: TRBV11-2
J: TRBJ2-3
CDR3: ASRSAGLGVRDTQY

size: few
V: TRBV4-3
J: TRBJ2-3
CDR3: ASSQGTSGGAVDTQY

size: .
V: TRBV14
J: TRBJ2-2
CDR3: ASSPLAGGAAGELF

size: few
V: TRBV9
J: TRBJ2-7
CDR3: ASSDRRGRQY

size: .
V: TRBV6-6
J: TRBJ2-7
CDR3: ASSRLGGTYEQY

size: .
V: TRBV18
J: TRBJ2-7
CDR3: ASSPLQPGDEQY

size: .
V: TRBV9
J: TRBJ2-5
CDR3: ASSVARTGETQY

size: .
V: TRBV28
J: TRBJ2-1
CDR3: ASSPRPAGRPEQF

size: few
V: TRBV6-1
J: TRBJ1-2
CDR3: ASTGGTVGFYGYT

size: few
V: TRBV29-1
J: TRBJ1-1
CDR3: SVIIGQGYTEAF

size: few
V: TRBV29-1
J: TRBJ1-1
CDR3: SVVVHTEAF

size: .
V: TRBV7-3
J: TRBJ2-3
CDR3: ASSPRGNTQY

size: .
V: TRBV28
J: TRBJ2-5
CDR3: ASSLTSGLETQY

size: few
V: TRBV7-9
J: TRBJ2-7
CDR3: ASSLGGQGNSYEQY

size: .
V: TRBV5-1
J: TRBJ2-7
CDR3: ASSLGPEQY

size: .
V: TRBV4-3
J: TRBJ2-5
CDR3: ASSQGLAGEGWETQY

size: .
V: TRBV6-5
J: TRBJ1-5
CDR3: ASSYQTGPNQPQH